This entry describes one T cell receptor (beta chain). Its antigen is still unknown. This record belongs to a study of siplizumab effects on memory and regulatory T cells. Study observations and caveats: Alloreactive sequences tracing back to unstimulated CD4+ memory cells fell significantly with siplizumab. Few alloreactive clones mapped to unstimulated subsets. Treg origin accounted for an average of around 69% of mappable alloreactive CD4+ clones with siplizumab and 25% to 30% in controls. Roughly 75-95% of dividing CD4+ or CD8+ clones were without an attributable naive or memory phenotype.

Assay: immunoSEQ multiplex PCR; the TCRdb copy retains only in-frame clones and omits some. The table lists approximately 100,000 clones, around 94% of them singletons, with roughly 1.3% in the top ten. The CDR3 extends over 14 amino acids. With V trimmed by 5 bases and J by 7 bases, 6 bases remained unmatched. Per the germline V gene, CDR1 is SGHTA and CDR2 is FQGTGA. This sequence was found in a human donor in good health. J is TRBJ2-4 and V is TRBV7-3, with 9 bases identical to TRBD2. Source material: non-Treg CD4+ T cells sorted from blood. The CDR3 region is CASSPAGGVNIQYF. The CDR3, as DNA: TGTGCCAGCAGCCCCGCGGGGGGGGTTAACATTCAGTACTTC.